What follows is one T cell receptor (beta chain) and its context. This clonotype is categorized as medium-sized (0.01 to 0.1%). No cognate antigen has been identified for it. Base qualities were left out, and no much larger clone turns up one base away. Reading from cysteine to phenylalanine, the CDR3 counts 17 amino acids. The CDR3 DNA has 51 bases and is translated from base 1. The germline V gene sets CDR1 to LGHNA and CDR2 to YNFKEQ. V and J are trimmed by 0 bases and 4 bases, and the gene matches miss 7 bases of the junction. These data are taken from a study. This sample was sequenced with an Illumina MiSeq. TCRdb handled the public reads itself, with Q25 trimming in fastp and clone calling in MiXCR, and kept productive beta chains. Entries are consolidated by CDR3 protein sequence, retaining the most common genes and DNA. Counted in this sample were hundreds of distinct CDR3 sequences; 6.1% of them appeared once. The ten largest clones capture 14% of the sample.

The sequenced sample consisted of CD4+ T cells from synovial fluid. The chain couples TRBV4-2 to TRBJ1-4; TRBD1 agrees with 8 junctional bases. The clonotype originates from a human donor with rheumatoid arthritis. The CDR3 has the sequence CASSQDFAGQDNEKLFF. The DNA sequence reads TGTGCCAGCAGCCAAGATTTTGCGGGACAGGATAATGAAAAACTGTTTTTT.